This T cell receptor beta chain was documented in a study of blood T cell repertoires in COVID-19. Only in-frame clones appear in the TCRdb table, and some are missing; sequencing was by immunoSEQ multiplex PCR. The table records more than 200,000 clones, 80% to 90% of them present only once. V dropped 5 bases and J dropped 0; count of bases not matched to a gene: 9. CDR1 MNHEY and CDR2 SMNVEV come from the germline V gene (reference sequence). The CDR3 covers 16 residues. The receptor was isolated from a man aged 45-65 years with acute or convalescent COVID-19. Input material: peripheral blood. V and J are TRBV27 and TRBJ2-7, with TRBD1 identical over 8 bases. The CDR3 region has the DNA TGTGCCAGCAGTCCCATCGGGACAGGACGCTCCTACGAGCAGTACTTC. Residues: CASSPIGTGRSYEQYF.